This T cell receptor (beta chain) was captured in a study of blood T cell repertoires in COVID-19. Study details: Acute and convalescent COVID-19 samples came from the United States, Italy and Spain.

Per the study methods: Using reference gene primer amplification, nucleated cell counts were estimated. Repertoires were generated with immunoSEQ multiplex PCR, while TCRdb's copy carries only in-frame clones and drops some. That table is the source of V, J and clone size, and D and trimming were worked out from the DNA. The table shows about 140,000 clones, with roughly four fifths occurring only once. This clone has a handful of counts. This sequence originates from a woman aged 80 or over with acute or convalescent COVID-19. The sample comprised peripheral blood.

CDR3 in DNA: TGTGCCACCACAGGGGGTTCCATCTCTGGGGCCAACGTCCTGACTTTC. Its protein product is CATTGGSISGANVLTF. The chain couples TRBV9 to TRBJ2-6; 8 nucleotides align to TRBD1. V lost 9 bases and J lost 0; bases outside the gene matches: 8. Germline V gene lookup returns CDR1 SGDLS and CDR2 YYNGEE. The CDR3 length is 16 residues.